Given below is one TCR beta chain in context. Sequenced by immunoSEQ multiplex PCR; TCRdb stores in-frame clones only, minus some. The sample yields 15,000 to 20,000 clones, about 89% seen once. The time point was: pretreatment peripheral blood. The entry originates in a study of PD-L1 blockade in urothelial cancer. From germline, CDR1 is MGHRA and CDR2 YSYEKL. V was clipped by 2 bases and J by 7 bases; unmatched bases: 15. This CDR3 has 17 amino acids. The chain recombines TRBV4-1 with TRBJ1-1; TRBD1 matches at 8 bases. The origin of this receptor is a man in his 70s with urothelial cancer. Source: PBMCs, taken around atezolizumab (anti-PD-L1) treatment. CDR3: CASSQPWQGADSDEAFF. Written as DNA, the CDR3 is TGCGCCAGCAGCCAACCCTGGCAGGGGGCAGATTCGGATGAAGCTTTCTTT.